These 7 T cell receptor beta chains share one sample of origin, sequenced in a study of control samples from healthy donors and cancer patients. Using immunoSEQ multiplex PCR, the repertoire was profiled, and TCRdb retains in-frame clones only, with some absent. Here the sample spans under 200,000 clones, roughly 89% being singletons. Material: blood. These receptors originate from a woman under 40 in good health.

This rearrangement joins TRBV6-5 to TRBJ1-4, with TRBD1 identical over 8 bases. Germline CDR1 MNHEY, CDR2 SVGAGI. This CDR3 is 14 amino acids long. The V and J ends lost 6 bases and 4 bases, in that order; junction bases with no gene match: 4. For the CDR3, the DNA is TGTGCCAGCAGGGGGGGACAGGTTAATGAAAAACTGTTTTTT. Amino acid sequence: CASRGGQVNEKLFF.

A single count supports this clone. The chain couples TRBV18 to TRBJ1-1; 7 nucleotides agree with TRBD1. This CDR3 spans 14 amino acids. CDR1 and CDR2 from the germline V gene are KGHSH and LQKENI. J was trimmed by 0 bases and V by 6 bases; bases with no gene match: 4. CDR3 in DNA: TGTGCCAGCTCGGGACAGTGGTTGAACACTGAAGCTTTCTTT. Amino acid sequence: CASSGQWLNTEAFF. Full variable domain (outside the CDR3, taken from reference TRBV18 and TRBJ1-1): NAGVMQNPRHLVRRRGQEARLRCSPMKGHSHVYWYRQLPEEGLKFMVYLQKENIIDESGMPKERFSAEFPKEGPSILRIQQVVRGDSAAYFCASSGQWLNTEAFFGQGTRLTVV.

There are a few counts of this clone. CDR3: CASSYSLRGGGETQYF. The DNA for the CDR3 is TGTGCCAGCAGTTACTCGTTAAGGGGGGGCGGGGAGACCCAGTACTTC. This rearrangement joins TRBV6-5 to TRBJ2-5; tentatively, D is TRBD2 (7 bases). With 0 bases removed from V and 5 bases from J, the gap between germline ends came to 16 bases. This CDR3 spans 16 amino acids. Per the germline V gene, CDR1 is MNHEY and CDR2 is SVGAGI.

This chain uses TRBV19 with TRBJ2-1; D may match TRBD1 or TRBD2 (5 bases each). The germline V gene encodes CDR1 LNHDA and CDR2 SQIVND (reference sequence). The CDR3 contains 15 residues. Trimming left V 4 bases short and J 0 bases short, with 10 bases between. The CDR3 protein is CASSTRDGSYNEQFF. The DNA of the CDR3 is TGTGCCAGTAGTACTCGGGACGGCTCCTACAATGAGCAGTTCTTC.

The rearrangement uses TRBV29-1 and TRBJ2-7; D gene unclear. V was clipped by 4 bases and J by 2 bases, with 6 bases between them. Germline CDR1 reads SQVTM; CDR2 reads ANQGSEA. The CDR3 sequence is 11 residues long. CDR3 in DNA: TGCAGCGTTGGGACGGCCTACGAGCAGTACTTC. Translated: CSVGTAYEQYF.

In this sample, this clone turned up a few times. The V call is TRBV11-2, the J call TRBJ1-1; 9 bases fit TRBD1. The CDR3 sequence is 15 residues long. V lost 5 bases, J lost 5 bases, and 9 bases stayed unmatched. Germline assignment: CDR1 SGHAT and CDR2 FQNNGV. The CDR3 coding sequence is TGTGCCAGCAGCCCCCACAGGGGGCGGGGGACTGAAGCTTTCTTT. Translated: CASSPHRGRGTEAFF.

The chain employs TRBV6-1 and TRBJ1-2; no definite D call. Trimming shortened V by 0 bases and J by 4 bases, and 6 bases separated the two germline ends. CDR3 length: 13 amino acids. The germline V gene encodes CDR1 MNHNS and CDR2 SASEGT. CDR3 DNA sequence: TGTGCCAGCAGTGAAGCAGAGGCCTATGGCTACACCTTC. This codes for CASSEAEAYGYTF.